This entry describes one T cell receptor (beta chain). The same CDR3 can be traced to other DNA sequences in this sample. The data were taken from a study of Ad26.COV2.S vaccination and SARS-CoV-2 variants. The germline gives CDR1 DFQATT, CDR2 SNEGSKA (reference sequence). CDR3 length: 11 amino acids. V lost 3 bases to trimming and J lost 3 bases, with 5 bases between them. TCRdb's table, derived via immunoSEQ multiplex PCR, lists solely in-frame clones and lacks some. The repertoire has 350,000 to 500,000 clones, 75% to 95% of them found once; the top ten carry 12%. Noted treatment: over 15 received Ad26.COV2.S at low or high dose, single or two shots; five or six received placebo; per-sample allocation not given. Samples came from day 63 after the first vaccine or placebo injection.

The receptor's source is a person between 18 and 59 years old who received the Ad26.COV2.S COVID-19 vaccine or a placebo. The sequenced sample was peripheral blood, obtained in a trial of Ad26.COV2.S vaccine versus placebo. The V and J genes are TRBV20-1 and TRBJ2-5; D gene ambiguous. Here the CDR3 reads CSASGEETQYF. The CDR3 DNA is TGCAGTGCTAGTGGGGAAGAGACCCAGTACTTC.